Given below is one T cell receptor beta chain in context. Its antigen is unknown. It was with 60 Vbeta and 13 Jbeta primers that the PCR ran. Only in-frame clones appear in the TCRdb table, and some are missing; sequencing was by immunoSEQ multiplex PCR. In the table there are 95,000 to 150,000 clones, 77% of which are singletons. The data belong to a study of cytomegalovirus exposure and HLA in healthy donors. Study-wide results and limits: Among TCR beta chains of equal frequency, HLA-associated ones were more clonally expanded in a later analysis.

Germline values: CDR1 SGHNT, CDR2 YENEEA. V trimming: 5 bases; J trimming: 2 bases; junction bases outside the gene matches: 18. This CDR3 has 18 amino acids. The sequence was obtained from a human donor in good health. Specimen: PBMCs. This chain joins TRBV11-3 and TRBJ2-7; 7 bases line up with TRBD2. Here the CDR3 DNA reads TGTGCCAGCAGCCCCTCCACGGGCGGGGGTAAGGGTGCCTACGAGCAGTACTTC. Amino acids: CASSPSTGGGKGAYEQYF.